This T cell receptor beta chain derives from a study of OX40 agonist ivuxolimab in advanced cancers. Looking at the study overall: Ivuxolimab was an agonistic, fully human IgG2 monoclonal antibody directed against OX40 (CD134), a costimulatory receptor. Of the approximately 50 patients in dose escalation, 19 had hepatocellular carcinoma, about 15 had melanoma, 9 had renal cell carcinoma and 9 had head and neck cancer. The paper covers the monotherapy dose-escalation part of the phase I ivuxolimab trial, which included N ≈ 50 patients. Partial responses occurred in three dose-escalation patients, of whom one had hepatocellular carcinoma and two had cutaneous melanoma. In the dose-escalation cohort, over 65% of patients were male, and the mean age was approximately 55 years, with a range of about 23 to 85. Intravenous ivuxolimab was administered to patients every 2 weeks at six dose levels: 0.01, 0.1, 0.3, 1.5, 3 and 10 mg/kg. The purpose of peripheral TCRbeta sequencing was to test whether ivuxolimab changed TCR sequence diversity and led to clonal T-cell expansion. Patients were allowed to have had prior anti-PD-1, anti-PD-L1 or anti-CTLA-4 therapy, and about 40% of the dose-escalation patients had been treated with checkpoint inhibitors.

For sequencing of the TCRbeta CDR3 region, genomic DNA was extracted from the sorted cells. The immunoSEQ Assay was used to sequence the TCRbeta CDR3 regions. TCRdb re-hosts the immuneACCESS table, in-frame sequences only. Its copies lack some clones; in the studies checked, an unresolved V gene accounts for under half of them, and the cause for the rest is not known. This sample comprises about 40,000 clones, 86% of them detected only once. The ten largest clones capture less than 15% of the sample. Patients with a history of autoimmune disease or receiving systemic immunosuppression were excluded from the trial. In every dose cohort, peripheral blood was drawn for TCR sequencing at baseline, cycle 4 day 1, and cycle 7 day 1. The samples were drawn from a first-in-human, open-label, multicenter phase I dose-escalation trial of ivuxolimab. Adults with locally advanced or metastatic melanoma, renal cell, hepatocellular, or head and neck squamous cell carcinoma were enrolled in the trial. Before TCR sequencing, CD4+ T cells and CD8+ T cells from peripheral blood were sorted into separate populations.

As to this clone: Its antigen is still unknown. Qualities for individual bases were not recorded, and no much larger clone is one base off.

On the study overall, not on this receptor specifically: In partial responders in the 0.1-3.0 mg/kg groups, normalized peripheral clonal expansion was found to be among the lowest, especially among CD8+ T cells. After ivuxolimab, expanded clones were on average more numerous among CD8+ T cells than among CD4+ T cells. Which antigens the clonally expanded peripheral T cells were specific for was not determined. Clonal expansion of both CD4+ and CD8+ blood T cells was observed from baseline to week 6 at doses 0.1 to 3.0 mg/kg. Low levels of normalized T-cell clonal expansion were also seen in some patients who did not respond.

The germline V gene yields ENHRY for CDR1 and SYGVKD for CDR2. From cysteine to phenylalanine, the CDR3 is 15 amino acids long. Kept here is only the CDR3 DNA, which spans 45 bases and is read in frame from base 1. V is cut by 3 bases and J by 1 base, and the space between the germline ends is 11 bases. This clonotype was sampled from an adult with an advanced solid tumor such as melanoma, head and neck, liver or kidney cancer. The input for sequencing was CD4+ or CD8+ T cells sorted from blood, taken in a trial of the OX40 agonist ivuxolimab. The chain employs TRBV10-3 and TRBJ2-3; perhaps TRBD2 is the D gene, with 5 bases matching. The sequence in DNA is TGTGCCATCAGTGACCCAACCGGGGGCACAGATACGCAGTATTTT. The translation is CAISDPTGGTDTQYF.